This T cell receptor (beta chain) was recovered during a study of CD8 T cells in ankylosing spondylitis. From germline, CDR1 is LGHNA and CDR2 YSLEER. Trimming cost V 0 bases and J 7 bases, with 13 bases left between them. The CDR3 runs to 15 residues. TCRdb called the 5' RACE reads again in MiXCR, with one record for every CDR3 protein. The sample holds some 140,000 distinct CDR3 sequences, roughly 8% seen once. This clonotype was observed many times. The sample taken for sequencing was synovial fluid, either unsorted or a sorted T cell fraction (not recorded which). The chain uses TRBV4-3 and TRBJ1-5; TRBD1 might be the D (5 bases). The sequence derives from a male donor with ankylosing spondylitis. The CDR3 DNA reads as TGCGCCAGCAGCCAAGATCGTCAGGGAGGACAGCCCCAGCATTTT. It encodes CASSQDRQGGQPQHF.